This T cell receptor beta chain was sequenced for a study of cytomegalovirus exposure and HLA in healthy donors. Study observations and caveats: One variant, a missense change in DCLRE1C, was linked in a later analysis to TCR beta V- and J-gene trimming.

A multiplex PCR was run with 60 Vbeta primers and 13 Jbeta primers. The repertoire was sequenced with immunoSEQ multiplex PCR; TCRdb's copy has only in-frame clones and lacks some. The sample has about 110,000 clones; about an eighth are singletons. Between the trimmed V and J ends, which lost 3 bases and 1 base, there was a span of 9 bases. The CDR3 has 14 amino acids. Germline V CDR1 and CDR2: MDHEN, SYDVKM. Concerning this clone: What it binds is unknown.

Input material: PBMCs. The chain links TRBV28 to TRBJ1-1; D unresolved. This receptor was obtained from a man aged 40-50 years in good health and CMV-seropositive. CDR3 coding DNA: TGTGCCAGCAGTTTTCCAACAGCGAACACTGAAGCTTTCTTT. Translation: CASSFPTANTEAFF.